The text below deals with one T cell receptor beta chain. TCRdb keeps only in-frame clones here, not all; method: immunoSEQ multiplex PCR. The sample has about 440,000 clones, 70% to 90% seen once. This specimen belongs to a study of blood T cell repertoires in COVID-19. The CDR3 spans 15 residues. The germline V gene encodes CDR1 SGDLS and CDR2 YYNGEE. The V end lost 6 bases, the J end lost 2 bases, and 16 bases lay between the germline ends. The chain employs TRBV9 and TRBJ2-3; D call uncertain. The sample taken for sequencing was PBMCs or T cells enriched from blood (not recorded which). This TCR was recovered from a woman between 18 and 29 years old with acute COVID-19. The CDR3 region is CASTPFWAYTDTQYF. In nucleotides, the CDR3 is TGTGCCAGCACCCCCTTTTGGGCCTACACAGATACGCAGTATTTT.